The source of this T cell receptor (beta chain) is a study of regulatory T cells in long-lasting Graves disease. Time point reported: persistent/refractory GD, antithyroid drugs over 5 years with positive TRAb. Following extraction of RNA from PBMCs, that RNA was used to make the TCR library. V dropped 8 bases and J dropped 6 bases, with 7 bases sitting between them. Germline assignment: CDR1 MGHDK and CDR2 SYGVNS. This CDR3 is built from 10 residues. Arm-PCR of CDR3 regions and iRepertoire HTBI primers were used to build TCR beta libraries. TCRdb reprocessed the multiplex PCR reads with MiXCR, giving one entry per CDR3 protein. The sample lists a few hundred thousand distinct CDR3 sequences, around 22% occurring once. A few counts support this clonotype.

The rearrangement uses TRBV25-1 and TRBJ1-2; unclear D gene. Sequenced here: peripheral blood mononuclear cells (PBMCs), sampled when the disease was refractory, from a patient treated with antithyroid drugs. The TCR originated in a female donor with Graves disease. This CDR3 reads CASESDGYTF. The CDR3 DNA is TGTGCCAGCGAGTCCGATGGCTACACCTTC.